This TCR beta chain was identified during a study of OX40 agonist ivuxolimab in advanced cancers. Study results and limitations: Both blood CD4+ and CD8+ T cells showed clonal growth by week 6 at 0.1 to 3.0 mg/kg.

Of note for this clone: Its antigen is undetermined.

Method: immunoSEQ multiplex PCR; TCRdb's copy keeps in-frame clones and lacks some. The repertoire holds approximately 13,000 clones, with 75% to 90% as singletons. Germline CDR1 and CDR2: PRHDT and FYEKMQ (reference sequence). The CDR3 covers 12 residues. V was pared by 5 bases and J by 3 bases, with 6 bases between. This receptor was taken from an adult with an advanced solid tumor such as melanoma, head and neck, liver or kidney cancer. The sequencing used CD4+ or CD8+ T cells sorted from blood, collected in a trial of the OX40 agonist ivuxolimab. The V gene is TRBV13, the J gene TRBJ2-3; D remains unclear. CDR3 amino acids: CASSAQTDTQYF. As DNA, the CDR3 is TGTGCCAGCAGCGCCCAGACAGATACGCAGTATTTT.